The clone carrying this T cell receptor (beta chain) was recorded many times. Antigen specificity is unknown. TCRalpha and TCRbeta libraries used 5'RACE with constant-segment primers and UMIs. TCRdb re-derived calls from the 5' RACE reads in MiXCR, one entry per CDR3 protein. The profile covers about 55,000 distinct CDR3 sequences, with roughly 9.5% appearing a single time and 1.2% taken by the ten largest. The sample belongs to a study of T-cell memory formation after mild COVID-19. Points from the study as a whole: Researchers report contracting CD4+ clones mostly in CM and EM, with CD8+ clones in EMRA. CD4/CD8 balance characterized clones contracting day 15 to 85, and CD4+ skew characterized later expanders.

The clonotype originates from a man younger than 35 who had mild COVID-19 (a few samples of this study predate the infection). Cell type and time point are not known. Sequences were obtained from PBMCs or a T cell subset sorted from them (not recorded which).

The CDR3 bases are TGCGCCAGCAGCCAAGATTTGCGGGGGGGCCGCAATGAGCAGTTCTTC. It is translated as CASSQDLRGGRNEQFF. The rearrangement links TRBV4-3 to TRBJ2-1; 9 nucleotides align to TRBD2. CDR1 LGHNA and CDR2 YSLEER come from the germline V gene. The CDR3 spans 16 residues. J was trimmed by 6 bases and V by 0 bases; bases with no gene match: 6.